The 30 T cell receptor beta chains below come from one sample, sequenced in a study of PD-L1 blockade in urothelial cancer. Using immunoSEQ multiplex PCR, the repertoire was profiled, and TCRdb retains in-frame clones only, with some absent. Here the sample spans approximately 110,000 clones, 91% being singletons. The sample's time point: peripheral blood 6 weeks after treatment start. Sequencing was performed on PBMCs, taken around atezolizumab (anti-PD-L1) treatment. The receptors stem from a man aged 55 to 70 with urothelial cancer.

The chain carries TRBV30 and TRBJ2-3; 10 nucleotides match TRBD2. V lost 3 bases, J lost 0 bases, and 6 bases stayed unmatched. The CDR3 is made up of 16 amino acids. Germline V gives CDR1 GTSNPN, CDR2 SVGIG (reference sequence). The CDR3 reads CAWRISGGGSTDTQYF. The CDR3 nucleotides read TGTGCCTGGAGAATAAGCGGGGGGGGCAGCACAGATACGCAGTATTTT.

The CDR3: CASSSGTGVFSNTGELFF. In DNA form, the CDR3 reads TGTGCCAGCAGCTCCGGGACAGGGGTCTTTTCGAACACCGGGGAGCTGTTTTTT. V gene TRBV9 combines with J gene TRBJ2-2; 10 bases fit TRBD1. This CDR3 is built from 18 residues. Germline V gene data show CDR1 as SGDLS and CDR2 as YYNGEE. V was clipped by 4 bases and J by 0 bases; unmatched bases: 9. Based on the CDR3 plus reference TRBV9 and TRBJ2-2, the full variable domain is DSGVTQTPKHLITATGQRVTLRCSPRSGDLSVYWYQQSLDQGLQFLIQYYNGEERAKGNILERFSAQQFPDLHSELNLSSLELGDSALYFCASSSGTGVFSNTGELFFGEGSRLTVL.

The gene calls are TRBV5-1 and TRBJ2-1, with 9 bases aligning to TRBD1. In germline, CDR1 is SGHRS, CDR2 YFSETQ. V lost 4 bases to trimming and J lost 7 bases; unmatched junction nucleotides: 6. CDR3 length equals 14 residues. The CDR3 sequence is CASSRRTGENEQFF. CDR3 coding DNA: TGCGCCAGCAGCAGACGGACAGGGGAGAATGAGCAGTTCTTC.

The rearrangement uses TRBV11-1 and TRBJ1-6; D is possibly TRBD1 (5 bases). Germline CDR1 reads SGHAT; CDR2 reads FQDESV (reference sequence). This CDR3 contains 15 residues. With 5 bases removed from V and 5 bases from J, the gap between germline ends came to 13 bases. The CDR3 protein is CASSGLQGNNSPLHF. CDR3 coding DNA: TGTGCCAGCAGCGGGTTGCAGGGTAATAATTCACCCCTCCACTTT. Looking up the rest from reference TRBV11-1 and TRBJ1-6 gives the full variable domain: EAEVAQSPRYKITEKSQAVAFWCDPISGHATLYWYRQILGQGPELLVQFQDESVVDDSQLPKDRFSAERLKGVDSTLKIQPAELGDSAMYLCASSGLQGNNSPLHFGNGTRLTVT.

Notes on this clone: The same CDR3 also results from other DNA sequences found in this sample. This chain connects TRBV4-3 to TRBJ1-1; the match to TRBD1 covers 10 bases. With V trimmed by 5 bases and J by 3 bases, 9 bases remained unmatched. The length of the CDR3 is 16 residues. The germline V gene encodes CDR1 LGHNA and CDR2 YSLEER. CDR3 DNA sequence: TGCGCCAGCAGCACCCGACAGGGGGCAGGGGACACTGAAGCTTTCTTT. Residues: CASSTRQGAGDTEAFF.

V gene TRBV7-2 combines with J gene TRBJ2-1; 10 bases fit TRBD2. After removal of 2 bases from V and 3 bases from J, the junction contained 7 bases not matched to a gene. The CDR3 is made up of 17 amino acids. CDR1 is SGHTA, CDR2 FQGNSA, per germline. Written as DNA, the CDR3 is TGTGCCAGCAGCTTATTGGAGACTAGCGGGCTCTACAATGAGCAGTTCTTC. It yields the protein CASSLLETSGLYNEQFF.

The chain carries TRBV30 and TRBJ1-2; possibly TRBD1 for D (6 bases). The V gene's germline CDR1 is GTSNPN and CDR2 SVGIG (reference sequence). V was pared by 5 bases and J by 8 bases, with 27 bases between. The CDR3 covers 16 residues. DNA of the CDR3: TGTGCCTGGTCCCTCTTGGGGGTCCAGGGGTTATCGGGCTACACCTTC. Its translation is CAWSLLGVQGLSGYTF.

The CDR3 coding sequence is TGTGCCAGCAGCACCCGGGGGGGCAGGGGTAGGGGGGAGACCCAGTACTTC. It codes for CASSTRGGRGRGETQYF. V gene TRBV21-1 combines with J gene TRBJ2-5; the table's D call TRBD2 went unverified against the DNA. TRBV21-1 is a pseudogene. This CDR3 has 17 residues.

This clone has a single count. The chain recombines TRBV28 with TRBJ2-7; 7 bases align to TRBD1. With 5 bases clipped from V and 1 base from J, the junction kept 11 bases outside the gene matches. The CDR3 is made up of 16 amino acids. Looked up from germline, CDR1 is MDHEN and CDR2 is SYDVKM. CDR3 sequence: CASSPSQGSFSYEQYF. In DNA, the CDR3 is TGTGCCAGCAGTCCCTCACAGGGGTCATTTTCCTACGAGCAGTACTTC.

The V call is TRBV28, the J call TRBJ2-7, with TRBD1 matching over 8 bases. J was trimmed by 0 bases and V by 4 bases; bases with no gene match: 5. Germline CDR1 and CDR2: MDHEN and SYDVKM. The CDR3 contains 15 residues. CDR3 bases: TGTGCCAGCAGTTCCGGACAGGGTTCCTCCTACGAGCAGTACTTC. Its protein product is CASSSGQGSSYEQYF.

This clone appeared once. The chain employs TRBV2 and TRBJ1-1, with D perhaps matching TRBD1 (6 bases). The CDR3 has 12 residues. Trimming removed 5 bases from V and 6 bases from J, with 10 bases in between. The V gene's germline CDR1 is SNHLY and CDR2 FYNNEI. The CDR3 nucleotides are TGTGCCAGCAGTTTCAGGGGCCCTGAAGCTTTCTTT. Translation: CASSFRGPEAFF. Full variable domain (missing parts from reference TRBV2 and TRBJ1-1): EPEVTQTPSHQVTQMGQEVILRCVPISNHLYFYWYRQILGQKVEFLVSFYNNEISEKSEIFDDQFSVERPDGSNFTLKIRSTKLEDSAMYFCASSFRGPEAFFGQGTRLTVV.

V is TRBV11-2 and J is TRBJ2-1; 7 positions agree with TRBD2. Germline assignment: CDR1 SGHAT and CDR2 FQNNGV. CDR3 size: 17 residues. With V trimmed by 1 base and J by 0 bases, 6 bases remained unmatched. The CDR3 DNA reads TGTGCCAGCAGCTTAGGCGGGGGTCGGAGCTCCTACAATGAGCAGTTCTTC. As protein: CASSLGGGRSSYNEQFF.

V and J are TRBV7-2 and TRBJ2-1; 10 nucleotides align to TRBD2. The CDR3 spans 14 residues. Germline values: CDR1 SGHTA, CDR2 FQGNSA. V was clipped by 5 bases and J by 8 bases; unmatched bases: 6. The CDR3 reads CASSSSGGYDEQFF. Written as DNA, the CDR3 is TGTGCCAGCAGCAGTAGCGGGGGGTACGATGAGCAGTTCTTC.

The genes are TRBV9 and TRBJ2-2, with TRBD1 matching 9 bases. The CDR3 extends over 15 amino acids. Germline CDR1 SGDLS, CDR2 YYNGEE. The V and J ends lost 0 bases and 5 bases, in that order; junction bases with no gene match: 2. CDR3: CASSVEGTGTGELFF. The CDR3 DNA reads TGTGCCAGCAGCGTAGAGGGGACAGGGACCGGGGAGCTGTTTTTT.

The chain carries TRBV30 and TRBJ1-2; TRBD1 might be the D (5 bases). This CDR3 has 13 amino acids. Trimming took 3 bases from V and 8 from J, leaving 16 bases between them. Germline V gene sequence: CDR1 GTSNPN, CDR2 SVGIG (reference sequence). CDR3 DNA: TGTGCCTGGAGGTCAGGGCAGGGTCGGGGCTACACCTTC. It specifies CAWRSGQGRGYTF.

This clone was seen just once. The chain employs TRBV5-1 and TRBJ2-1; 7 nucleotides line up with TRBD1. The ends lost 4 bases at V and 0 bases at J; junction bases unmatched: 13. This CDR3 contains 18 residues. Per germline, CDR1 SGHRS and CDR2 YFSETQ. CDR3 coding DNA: TGCGCCAGCAGCAAAAACCCGACAGGGCTCTTCTCCTACAATGAGCAGTTCTTC. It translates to CASSKNPTGLFSYNEQFF. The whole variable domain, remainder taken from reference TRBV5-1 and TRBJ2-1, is KAGVTQTPRYLIKTRGQQVTLSCSPISGHRSVSWYQQTPGQGLQFLFEYFSETQRNKGNFPGRFSGRQFSNSRSEMNVSTLELGDSALYLCASSKNPTGLFSYNEQFFGPGTRLTVL.

The CDR3 DNA sequence: TGCGCCAGCAGCCAAGCGGGAACAGATACGCAGTATTTT. Protein product: CASSQAGTDTQYF. The chain combines TRBV4-1 with TRBJ2-3, with D perhaps matching TRBD2 (5 bases). V dropped 1 base and J dropped 3 bases, with 5 bases sitting between them. The CDR3 runs to 13 residues. Germline assignment: CDR1 MGHRA and CDR2 YSYEKL.

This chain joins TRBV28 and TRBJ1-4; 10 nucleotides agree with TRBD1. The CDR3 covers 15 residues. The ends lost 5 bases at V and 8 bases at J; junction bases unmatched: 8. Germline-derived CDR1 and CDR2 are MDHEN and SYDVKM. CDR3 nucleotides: TGTGCCAGCAGTACCCGGGACAGGGGAGAGGAAAAACTGTTTTTT. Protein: CASSTRDRGEEKLFF.

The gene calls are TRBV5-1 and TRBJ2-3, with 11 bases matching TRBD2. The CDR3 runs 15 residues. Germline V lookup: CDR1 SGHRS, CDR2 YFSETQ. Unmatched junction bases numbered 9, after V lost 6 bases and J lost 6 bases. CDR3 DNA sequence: TGCGCCAGCATGGAGTTAGCGGGGGGGCCCGATACGCAGTATTTT. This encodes CASMELAGGPDTQYF.

The CDR3 region is CAWSGGTVGYTF. CDR3 DNA: TGTGCCTGGAGTGGCGGGACAGTCGGCTACACCTTC. The chain carries TRBV30 and TRBJ1-2; TRBD1 matches 7 bases. Per germline, CDR1 GTSNPN and CDR2 SVGIG (reference sequence). Trimming at V came to 1 base and at J to 8 bases, leaving 4 bases not matched to a gene. CDR3 length equals 12 residues. The full variable domain, completed using reference TRBV30 and TRBJ1-2, is SQTIHQWPATLVQPVGSPLSLECTVEGTSNPNLYWYRQAAGRGLQLLFYSVGIGQISSEVPQNLSASRPQDRQFILSSKKLLLSDSGFYLCAWSGGTVGYTFGSGTRLTVV.

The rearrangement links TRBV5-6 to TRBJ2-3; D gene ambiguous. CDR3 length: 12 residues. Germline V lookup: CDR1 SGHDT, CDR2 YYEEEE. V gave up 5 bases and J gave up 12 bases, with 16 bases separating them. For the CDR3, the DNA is TGTGCCAGCAGTGGTGCTGGGCAGCAACAGTATTTT. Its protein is CASSGAGQQQYF.

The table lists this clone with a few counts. The CDR3 sequence: CSARRAGEAFF. The CDR3 DNA follows: TGCAGTGCTAGGCGGGCGGGCGAAGCTTTCTTT. V usage is TRBV20-1 and J usage is TRBJ1-1; no definite D call. V lost 3 bases and J lost 8, with 10 bases in between. The CDR3 length is 11 residues. Germline V gene lookup returns CDR1 DFQATT and CDR2 SNEGSKA (reference sequence).

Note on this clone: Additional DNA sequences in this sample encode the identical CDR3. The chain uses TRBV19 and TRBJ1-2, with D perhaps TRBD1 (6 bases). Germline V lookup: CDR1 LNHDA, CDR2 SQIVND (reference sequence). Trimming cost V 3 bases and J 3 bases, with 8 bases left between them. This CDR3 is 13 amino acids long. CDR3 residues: CASSISGDYGYTF. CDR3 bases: TGTGCCAGTAGTATTTCAGGGGACTATGGCTACACCTTC.

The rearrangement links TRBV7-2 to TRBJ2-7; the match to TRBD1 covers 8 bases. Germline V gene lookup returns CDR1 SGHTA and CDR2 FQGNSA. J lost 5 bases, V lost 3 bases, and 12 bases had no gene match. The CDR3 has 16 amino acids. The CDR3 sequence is CASSFRPQGEVHEQYF. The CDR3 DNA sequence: TGTGCCAGCAGCTTTAGACCACAGGGGGAAGTTCACGAGCAGTACTTC.

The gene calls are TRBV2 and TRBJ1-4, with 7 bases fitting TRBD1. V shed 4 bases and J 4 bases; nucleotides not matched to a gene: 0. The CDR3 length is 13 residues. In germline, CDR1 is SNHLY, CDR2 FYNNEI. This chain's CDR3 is CASSGQGNEKLFF. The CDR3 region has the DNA TGTGCCAGCAGTGGACAGGGTAATGAAAAACTGTTTTTT.

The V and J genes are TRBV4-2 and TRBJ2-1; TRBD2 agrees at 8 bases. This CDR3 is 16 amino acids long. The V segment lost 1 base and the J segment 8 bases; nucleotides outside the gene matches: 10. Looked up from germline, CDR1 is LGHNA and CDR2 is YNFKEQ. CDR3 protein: CASSQVAGGASDEQFF. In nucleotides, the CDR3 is TGTGCCAGCAGCCAAGTTGCGGGAGGAGCTAGCGATGAGCAGTTCTTC.

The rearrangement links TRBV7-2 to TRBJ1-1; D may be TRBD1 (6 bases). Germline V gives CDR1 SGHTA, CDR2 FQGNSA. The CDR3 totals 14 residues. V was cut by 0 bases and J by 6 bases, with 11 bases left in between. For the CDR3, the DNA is TGTGCCAGCAGCTTAGCTAAAGGGGGACCTGAAGCTTTCTTT. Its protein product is CASSLAKGGPEAFF.

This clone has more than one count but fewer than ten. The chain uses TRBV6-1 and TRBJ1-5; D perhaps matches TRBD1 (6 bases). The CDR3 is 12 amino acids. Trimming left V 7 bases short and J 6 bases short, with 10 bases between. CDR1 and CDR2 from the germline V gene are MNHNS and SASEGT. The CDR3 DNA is TGTGCCAGCACGGGGGGCCGTCAGCCCCAGCATTTT. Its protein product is CASTGGRQPQHF.

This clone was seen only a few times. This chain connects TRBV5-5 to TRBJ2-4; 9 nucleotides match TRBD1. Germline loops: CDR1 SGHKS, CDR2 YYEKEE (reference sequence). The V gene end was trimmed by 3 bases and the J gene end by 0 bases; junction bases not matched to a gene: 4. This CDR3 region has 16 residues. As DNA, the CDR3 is TGTGCCAGCAGCTCGGGGACAGGGCTAGCCAAAAACATTCAGTACTTC. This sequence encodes CASSSGTGLAKNIQYF.

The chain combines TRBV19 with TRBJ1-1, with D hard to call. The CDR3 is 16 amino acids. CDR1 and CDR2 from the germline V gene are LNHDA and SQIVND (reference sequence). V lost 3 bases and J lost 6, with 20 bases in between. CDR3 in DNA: TGTGCCAGTAGTATGTTTCTGGACTCGTCCGGCCCTGAAGCTTTCTTT. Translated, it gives CASSMFLDSSGPEAFF.